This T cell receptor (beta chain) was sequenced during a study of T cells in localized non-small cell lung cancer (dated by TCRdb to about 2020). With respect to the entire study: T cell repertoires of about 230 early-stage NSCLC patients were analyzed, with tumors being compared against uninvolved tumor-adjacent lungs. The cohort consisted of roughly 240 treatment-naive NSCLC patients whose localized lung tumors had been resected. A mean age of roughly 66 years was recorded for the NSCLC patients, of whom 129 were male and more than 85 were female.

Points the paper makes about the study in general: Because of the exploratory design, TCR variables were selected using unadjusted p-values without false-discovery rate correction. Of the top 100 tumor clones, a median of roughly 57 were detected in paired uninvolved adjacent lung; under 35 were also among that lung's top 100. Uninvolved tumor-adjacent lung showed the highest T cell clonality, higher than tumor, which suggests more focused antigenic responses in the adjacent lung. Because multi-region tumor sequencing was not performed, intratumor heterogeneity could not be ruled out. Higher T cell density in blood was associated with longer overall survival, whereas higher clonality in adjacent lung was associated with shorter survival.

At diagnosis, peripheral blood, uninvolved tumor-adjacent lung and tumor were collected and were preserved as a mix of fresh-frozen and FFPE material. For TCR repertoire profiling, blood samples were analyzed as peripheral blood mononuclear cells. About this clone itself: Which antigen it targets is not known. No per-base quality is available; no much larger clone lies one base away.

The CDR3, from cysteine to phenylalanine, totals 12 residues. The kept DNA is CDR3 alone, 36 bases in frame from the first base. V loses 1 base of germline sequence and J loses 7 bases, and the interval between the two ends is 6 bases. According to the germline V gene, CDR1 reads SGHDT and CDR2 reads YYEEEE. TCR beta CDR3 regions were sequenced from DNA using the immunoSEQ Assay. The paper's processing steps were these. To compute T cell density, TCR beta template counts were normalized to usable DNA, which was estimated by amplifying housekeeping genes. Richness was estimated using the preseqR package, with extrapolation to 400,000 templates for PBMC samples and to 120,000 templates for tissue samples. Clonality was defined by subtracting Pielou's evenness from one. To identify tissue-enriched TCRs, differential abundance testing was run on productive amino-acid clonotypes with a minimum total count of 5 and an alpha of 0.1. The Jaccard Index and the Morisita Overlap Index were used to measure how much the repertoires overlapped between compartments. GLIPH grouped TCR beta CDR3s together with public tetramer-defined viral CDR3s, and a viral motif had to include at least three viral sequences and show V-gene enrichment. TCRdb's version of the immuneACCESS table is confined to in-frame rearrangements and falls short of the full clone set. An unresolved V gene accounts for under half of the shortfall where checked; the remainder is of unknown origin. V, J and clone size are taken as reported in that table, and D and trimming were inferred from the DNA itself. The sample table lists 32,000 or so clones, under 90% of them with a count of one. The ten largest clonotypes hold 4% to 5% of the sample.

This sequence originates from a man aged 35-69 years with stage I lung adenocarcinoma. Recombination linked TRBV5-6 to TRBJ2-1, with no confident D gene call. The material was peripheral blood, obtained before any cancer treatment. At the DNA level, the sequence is TGTGCCAGCAGCTTGAAGGGTAATGAGCAGTTCTTC. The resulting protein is CASSLKGNEQFF.